This T cell receptor beta chain was profiled in a study of cytomegalovirus exposure and HLA in healthy donors. The primer mix had 60 Vbeta and 13 Jbeta primers. Measured with immunoSEQ multiplex PCR; TCRdb has only the in-frame clones, and not every one. Among about 98,000 clones listed, about 81% were seen once. Whole-study findings and limits: Presence/absence analyses assumed roughly uniform sequencing depth across donors.

Regarding this clone: Its antigen is still unknown.

The CDR3 has 14 amino acids. CDR1 is SGHVS and CDR2 is FNYEAQ in the germline V gene. With 4 bases clipped from V and 6 bases from J, the junction kept 7 bases outside the gene matches. The V and J genes are TRBV7-6 and TRBJ2-3, with 7 bases matching TRBD1. The sequence was collected from a man aged 35 to 55 in good health and CMV-seronegative. Specimen: PBMCs. This CDR3 reads CASSSDRVGDTQYF. The CDR3 DNA sequence: TGTGCCAGCAGCTCCGACAGGGTCGGCGATACGCAGTATTTT.